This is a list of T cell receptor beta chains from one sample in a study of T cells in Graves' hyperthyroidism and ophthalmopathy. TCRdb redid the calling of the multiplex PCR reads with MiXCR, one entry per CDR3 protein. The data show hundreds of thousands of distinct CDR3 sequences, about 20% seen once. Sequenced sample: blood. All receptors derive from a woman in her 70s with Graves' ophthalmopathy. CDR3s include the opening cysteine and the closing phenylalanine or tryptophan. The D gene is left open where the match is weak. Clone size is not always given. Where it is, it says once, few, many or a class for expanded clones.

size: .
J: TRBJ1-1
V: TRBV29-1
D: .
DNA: TGCAGCGGCGCTACCCCAAGCACTGAAGCTTTCTTT
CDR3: CSGATPSTEAFF

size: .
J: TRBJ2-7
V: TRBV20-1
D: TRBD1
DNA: TGCAGTGCTAGGGGGCAGGGGGACTCCTACGAGCAGTACTTC
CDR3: CSARGQGDSYEQYF

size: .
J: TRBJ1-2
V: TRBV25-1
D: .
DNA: TGTGCCAGCAGTGCCCCGGGGGGTAACTATGGCTACACCTTC
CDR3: CASSAPGGNYGYTF

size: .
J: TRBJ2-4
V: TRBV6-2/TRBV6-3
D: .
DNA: TGTGCCAGCAGAAATAGGGAGAACAACCGGAATATTCAGTACTTC
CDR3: CASRNRENNRNIQYF

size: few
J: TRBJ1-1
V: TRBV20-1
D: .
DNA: TGCAGTCTAAGAATGAACACTGAAGCTTTCTTT
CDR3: CSLRMNTEAFF

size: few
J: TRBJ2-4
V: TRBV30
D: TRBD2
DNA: TGTGCCTGGAGTGTAGTCGGCGGGAGTGACATTCAGTACTTC
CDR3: CAWSVVGGSDIQYF

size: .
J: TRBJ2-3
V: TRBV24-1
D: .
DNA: TGTGCCACCGGTACACAAACCACAGATACGCAGTATTTT
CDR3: CATGTQTTDTQYF

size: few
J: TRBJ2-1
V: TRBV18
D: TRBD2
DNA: TGTGCCAGCTCACCAGCACTAGCGGCCAAAAATGAGCAGTTCTTC
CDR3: CASSPALAAKNEQFF

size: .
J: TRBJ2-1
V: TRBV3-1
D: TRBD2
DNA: TGTGCCAGCAGCCCAAACCGTGGGGGACTAGCGGGGCCCGCCTACAATGAGCAGTTCTTC
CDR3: CASSPNRGGLAGPAYNEQFF

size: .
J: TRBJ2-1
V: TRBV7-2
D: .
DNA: TGTGCCAGCAGCTTAGCGATCGGGCCCTTGAATGAGCAGTTCTTC
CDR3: CASSLAIGPLNEQFF

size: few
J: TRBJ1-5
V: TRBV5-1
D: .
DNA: TGCGCCAGCAGCTCCAGAACCAAGGGGGTTGGTCAGCCCCAGCATTTT
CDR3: CASSSRTKGVGQPQHF

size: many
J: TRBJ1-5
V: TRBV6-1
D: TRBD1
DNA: TGTGCCAGCAAGCTATTCGTGGCGGACAGGGGGGATGGTCAGCCCCAGCATTTT
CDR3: CASKLFVADRGDGQPQHF